The rows below give T cell receptor beta chains drawn from one sample of a study of graft-versus-host responses after intestinal transplantation. Method: immunoSEQ multiplex PCR; TCRdb's copy keeps in-frame clones and lacks some. This table has roughly 19,000 clones, around 76% appearing once. The source was ileum tissue, collected less than 21 days after intestinal transplant. These receptor sequences come from a human patient who received an intestinal transplant, so some T cells may come from the graft donor. Both conserved end residues are part of each CDR3. D genes are given only for firm matches.

TRBV9	TRBJ2-6	NA	CASSDAGTSLSGANVLTF
TRBV7-9	TRBJ1-2	TRBD1	CASSLAFTGAPYDYGYTF
TRBV28	TRBJ1-3	TRBD1	CASSSPGQGIGNTIYF
TRBV19	TRBJ2-2	TRBD1	CASSRQGTGELFF
TRBV27	TRBJ2-1	NA	CASCYAIGSYNEQFF
TRBV6-4	TRBJ1-2	TRBD1	CASSRQGTLGGYTF
TRBV4-2	TRBJ1-6	NA	CASSQAPQTSHRERRSYNSPLHF
TRBV2	TRBJ2-5	NA	CASTLGRETQYF
TRBV1	TRBJ2-1	NA	CTSSQGTSGTYNEQFF
TRBV15	TRBJ1-5	NA	CATSSHPNQPQHF
TRBV4-1	TRBJ2-7	TRBD1	CASSQDRDEQYF
TRBV9	TRBJ2-2	TRBD2	CASSVETSGVNTGELFF
TRBV27	TRBJ2-1	TRBD2	CASSLLLAGPNEQFF
TRBV2	TRBJ2-7	NA	CASSLFGVLGEQYF
TRBV6-6	TRBJ1-1	NA	CASSYARGTEAFF
TRBV29-1	TRBJ2-7	TRBD1	CSVKDRVYEQYF
TRBV5-1	TRBJ1-5	NA	CASSLSTANQPQHF
TRBV27	TRBJ2-5	NA	CASTPSGEETQYF
TRBV29-1	TRBJ2-5	TRBD2	CSAGKRGEGRETQYF
TRBV7-3	TRBJ2-2	TRBD1	CASSSDREYTGELFF
TRBV5-1	TRBJ2-3	NA	CASSLFGGFETDTQYF
TRBV7-3	TRBJ2-2	TRBD2	CASSLIPAGLGELFF
TRBV4-3	TRBJ2-7	TRBD1	CASTPDRGLPYEQYF
TRBV29-1	TRBJ2-1	NA	CSVVSRVFDNEQFF
TRBV4-2	TRBJ2-7	TRBD2	CASSQEGDAAGGSYEQYF